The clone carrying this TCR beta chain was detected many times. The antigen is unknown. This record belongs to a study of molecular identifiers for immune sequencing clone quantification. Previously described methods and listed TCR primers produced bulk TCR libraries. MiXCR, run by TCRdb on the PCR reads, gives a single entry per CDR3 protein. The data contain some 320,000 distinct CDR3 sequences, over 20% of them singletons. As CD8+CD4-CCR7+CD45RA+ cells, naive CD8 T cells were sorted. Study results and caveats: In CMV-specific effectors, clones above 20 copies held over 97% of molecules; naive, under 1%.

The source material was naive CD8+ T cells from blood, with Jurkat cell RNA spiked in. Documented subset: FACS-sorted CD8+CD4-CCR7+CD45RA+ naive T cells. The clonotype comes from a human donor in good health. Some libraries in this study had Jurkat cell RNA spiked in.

CDR3 protein: CASSGVPLQPQHF. The CDR3 DNA reads as TGTGCCAGCAGTGGGGTCCCACTTCAGCCCCAGCATTTT. The rearrangement joins TRBV2 to TRBJ1-5; no definite D call. Germline CDR1 SNHLY, CDR2 FYNNEI. The CDR3 is 13 residues long. V was clipped by 4 bases and J by 6 bases, with 10 bases between them.